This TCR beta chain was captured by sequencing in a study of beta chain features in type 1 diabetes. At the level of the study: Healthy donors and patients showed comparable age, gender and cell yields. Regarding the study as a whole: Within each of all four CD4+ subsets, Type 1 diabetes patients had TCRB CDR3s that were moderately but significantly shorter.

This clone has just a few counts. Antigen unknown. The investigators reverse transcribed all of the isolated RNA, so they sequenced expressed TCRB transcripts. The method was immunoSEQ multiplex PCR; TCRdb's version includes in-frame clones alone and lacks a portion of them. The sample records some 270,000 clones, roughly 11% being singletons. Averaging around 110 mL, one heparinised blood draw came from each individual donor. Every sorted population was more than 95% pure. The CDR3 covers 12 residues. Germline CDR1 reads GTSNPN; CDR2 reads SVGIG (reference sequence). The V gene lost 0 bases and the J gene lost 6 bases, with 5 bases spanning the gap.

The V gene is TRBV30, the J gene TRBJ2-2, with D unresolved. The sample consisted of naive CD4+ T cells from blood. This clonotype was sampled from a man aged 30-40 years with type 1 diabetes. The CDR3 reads CAWSVTPGELFF. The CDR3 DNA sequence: TGTGCCTGGAGTGTAACTCCCGGGGAGCTGTTTTTT.